This T cell receptor beta chain derives from a study of cytomegalovirus exposure and HLA in healthy donors. General study results and limits: The study put about 180 TCR beta chains on its list as cytomegalovirus-associated. A highly shared variant cluster was judged a likely technical artifact. Per published accounts, TCR beta sequences correctly predicted the HLA-A and HLA-B alleles of most subjects.

V was clipped by 2 bases and J by 4 bases, with 12 bases between them. Germline CDR1 and CDR2: LGHNA and YSLEER. The CDR3 has 15 residues. As for this clone: Its antigen remains unidentified.

PCR amplification relied on 60 Vbeta primers (plus 13 Jbeta primers). The protocol was immunoSEQ multiplex PCR, while the TCRdb copy is restricted to in-frame clones and leaves out a portion. The sample holds roughly 43,000 clones, approximately 77% seen once. The receptor's source is a man aged 30 to 45 in good health and CMV-seronegative. J is TRBJ1-3 and V is TRBV4-3; possibly TRBD1 for D (5 bases). Sequenced: PBMCs. As DNA, the CDR3 is TGCGCCAGCAGCCAACAGCCAGGGTCCGGAAACACCATATATTTT. Its translation is CASSQQPGSGNTIYF.